The 28 T cell receptor beta chains below all came from one sample that was sequenced in a study of siplizumab effects on memory and regulatory T cells. Assay used: immunoSEQ multiplex PCR; TCRdb lists only in-frame clones, some missing. The sample contains over 60,000 clones, less than 95% of which appear only once. Sequencing was performed on CD8+ T cells sorted from blood. The receptors were gathered from a human donor in good health.

In its sample, this clone was seen a few times. J is TRBJ1-2 and V is TRBV4-1; possibly TRBD1 for D (6 bases). The length of the CDR3 is 14 residues. CDR1 and CDR2 from the germline V gene are MGHRA and YSYEKL. The V and J ends lost 3 bases and 3 bases respectively, with 11 bases between them. CDR3 sequence (DNA): TGCGCCAGCAGCCAGCAGGGGTTCGACTATGGCTACACCTTC. It is translated as CASSQQGFDYGYTF.

CDR3 residues: CASSLLGGGENTEAFF. The CDR3 DNA is TGTGCCAGCAGCTTGCTAGGTGGGGGGGAGAACACTGAAGCTTTCTTT. This sequence joins TRBV11-2 and TRBJ1-1, with D possibly being TRBD1 (5 bases). This CDR3 region has 16 residues. Germline values: CDR1 SGHAT, CDR2 FQNNGV. Trimming took off 3 bases at V and 1 base at J, with 15 bases between the two ends.

V is TRBV6-5 and J is TRBJ1-1, with no clear D. This CDR3 is built from 14 residues. Germline values: CDR1 MNHEY, CDR2 SVGAGI. V was pared by 4 bases and J by 4 bases, with 13 bases between. For the CDR3, the DNA is TGTGCCAGCAGTTCTCGGTTGAGTGGCACTGAAGCTTTCTTT. This translates into CASSSRLSGTEAFF.

The sample holds one count of this clone. Here the CDR3 reads CASSEGQGGWETQYF. As DNA, the CDR3 is TGTGCCAGCAGTGAAGGACAGGGGGGGTGGGAGACCCAGTACTTC. This rearrangement joins TRBV2 to TRBJ2-5, with 9 bases fitting TRBD1. Trimming took 1 base from V and 5 from J; bases not matched to a gene: 5. Germline loops: CDR1 SNHLY, CDR2 FYNNEI. The CDR3 runs 15 residues.

The chain recombines TRBV27 with TRBJ2-1; no clear D. CDR1 is MNHEY and CDR2 is SMNVEV in the germline V gene (reference sequence). V was pared by 2 bases and J by 0 bases, with 11 bases between. This CDR3 contains 16 residues. The CDR3 sequence: CASSLDPAGSYNEQFF. The DNA for the CDR3 is TGTGCCAGCAGTTTAGATCCGGCCGGCTCCTACAATGAGCAGTTCTTC.

The rearrangement links TRBV9 to TRBJ1-2, with D unresolved. V lost 0 bases and J 0 bases, leaving 15 bases between the germline ends. Germline-derived CDR1 and CDR2 are SGDLS and YYNGEE. The CDR3 totals 17 residues. CDR3 in DNA: TGTGCCAGCAGCGTAGAGGAAAAAACTTCCGCTAACTATGGCTACACCTTC. As protein: CASSVEEKTSANYGYTF.

Comments on this clone: Germline and junction disagree at one end, which may indicate a read error. The chain links TRBV7-7 to TRBJ2-7; the match to TRBD2 covers 10 bases. Germline assignment: CDR1 SSHAT and CDR2 FNYEAQ (reference sequence). The length of the CDR3 is 13 residues. CDR3 loop: CASSLAGGYEQYF. For the CDR3, the DNA is TGTGCTAGCAGCTTAGCGGGAGGCTACGAGCAGTACTTC.

This chain connects TRBV7-9 to TRBJ2-7, with D perhaps TRBD1 (6 bases). The CDR3 has 14 amino acids. V lost 3 bases and J 4 bases, leaving 13 bases between the germline ends. Germline V gives CDR1 SEHNR, CDR2 FQNEAQ (reference sequence). CDR3 sequence: CASSFPGHRYEQYF. The CDR3, as DNA: TGTGCCAGCAGCTTCCCGGGACACCGATACGAGCAGTACTTC.

J is TRBJ1-6 and V is TRBV30; D not certain. V was clipped by 1 base and J by 0 bases, with 10 bases between them. Germline CDR1 and CDR2: GTSNPN and SVGIG (reference sequence). This CDR3 comprises 16 residues. DNA for the CDR3: TGTGCCTGGAGTGGGGCCGTCCTCTCCTATAATTCACCCCTCCACTTT. This translates into CAWSGAVLSYNSPLHF.

The chain employs TRBV11-2 and TRBJ1-4; no definite D call. The germline V gene encodes CDR1 SGHAT and CDR2 FQNNGV. This CDR3 has 13 amino acids. The ends were cut back, 7 bases at V and 8 bases at J, with 14 bases in the middle. In DNA form, the CDR3 reads TGTGCCAGCACCGAAAGAGAACAAGAAAAACTGTTTTTT. This sequence encodes CASTEREQEKLFF.

The V gene is TRBV2, the J gene TRBJ2-1, with D perhaps TRBD2 (5 bases). In germline, CDR1 is SNHLY, CDR2 FYNNEI. CDR3 length equals 16 residues. Trimming pared 6 bases from V and 4 bases from J, leaving 19 bases between. The CDR3 DNA follows: TGTGCCAGCAGCGGTGGCGGGCAGAGTGGGTACAATGAGCAGTTCTTC. It translates to CASSGGGQSGYNEQFF. Variable domain in full (rest from reference TRBV2 and TRBJ2-1): EPEVTQTPSHQVTQMGQEVILRCVPISNHLYFYWYRQILGQKVEFLVSFYNNEISEKSEIFDDQFSVERPDGSNFTLKIRSTKLEDSAMYFCASSGGGQSGYNEQFFGPGTRLTVL.

In this sample, this clone turned up once. This chain joins TRBV4-1 and TRBJ2-1, with no clear D. Looked up from germline, CDR1 is MGHRA and CDR2 is YSYEKL. The CDR3 runs 14 residues. Trimming removed 1 base from V and 5 bases from J, with 9 bases in between. The CDR3 sequence: CASSQVSVNNEQFF. The DNA of the CDR3 is TGCGCCAGCAGCCAAGTTTCAGTCAACAATGAGCAGTTCTTC.

This clone was picked up one time. V is TRBV15 and J is TRBJ2-7; 13 bases are a match to TRBD2. V was clipped by 3 bases and J by 3 bases; unmatched bases: 8. The CDR3 length is 17 residues. Germline lookup yields CDR1 LNHNV and CDR2 YYDKDF (reference sequence). The DNA for the CDR3 is TGTGCCACCAGCAGCCCAGGGACTAGCGGGATCAGCTACGAGCAGTACTTC. It translates to CATSSPGTSGISYEQYF.

Here the CDR3 reads CASSFGNTEAFF. As DNA, the CDR3 is TGTGCCAGCAGCTTCGGGAACACTGAAGCTTTCTTT. The V and J genes are TRBV5-4 and TRBJ1-1, with unresolved D. This CDR3 is 12 amino acids long. In germline, CDR1 is SGHNT, CDR2 YYREEE (reference sequence). Deletions cut 2 bases from V and 1 base from J, with 3 bases between. Full variable domain (remainder filled in from reference TRBV5-4 and TRBJ1-1): ETGVTQSPTHLIKTRGQQVTLRCSSQSGHNTVSWYQQALGQGPQFIFQYYREEENGRGNFPPRFSGLQFPNYSSELNVNALELDDSALYLCASSFGNTEAFFGQGTRLTVV.

This clone was counted only a few times. The chain employs TRBV4-1 and TRBJ2-5; 8 bases fit TRBD2. V lost 4 bases, J lost 5 bases, and 3 bases stayed unmatched. The germline V gene encodes CDR1 MGHRA and CDR2 YSYEKL. This CDR3 is built from 13 residues. In DNA form, the CDR3 reads TGCGCCAGCAGCCGGGCTAGCGGGGAGACCCAGTACTTC. It yields the protein CASSRASGETQYF.

This chain links TRBV6-6 with TRBJ2-1; D may be TRBD1 (8 bases). V shed 6 bases and J shed 4 bases, with 19 bases lying between them. The length of the CDR3 is 16 residues. The germline gives CDR1 MNHNY, CDR2 SVGAGI (reference sequence). CDR3 DNA: TGTGCCAGCAGCCGCCCACAGGGGGGGGGTTACAATGAGCAGTTCTTC. This translates into CASSRPQGGGYNEQFF.

The chain employs TRBV7-8 and TRBJ1-5; D not certain. This CDR3 is 16 amino acids long. V lost 4 bases and J 5 bases, leaving 18 bases between the germline ends. The germline V gene has CDR1 SGHVS and CDR2 FQNEAQ. CDR3 nucleotide sequence: TGTGCCAGCAGCTCCCCTAAGGAGGGCCGGTATCAGCCCCAGCATTTT. Amino acid sequence: CASSSPKEGRYQPQHF.

V usage is TRBV27 and J usage is TRBJ2-7, with TRBD1 identical over 11 bases. Germline CDR1 MNHEY, CDR2 SMNVEV (reference sequence). The CDR3 extends over 22 amino acids. V was pared by 8 bases and J by 4 bases, with 31 bases of the junction left unmatched. CDR3 protein: CASWATGTGGNSVQGRLYEQYF. CDR3 nucleotide sequence: TGTGCCAGCTGGGCTACCGGGACAGGGGGAAATTCCGTTCAAGGAAGGTTATACGAGCAGTACTTC.

CDR3 bases: TGTGCCAGCAGCTTGGAGGCAGTATCCTACAATGAGCAGTTCTTC. As protein: CASSLEAVSYNEQFF. The chain recombines TRBV5-5 with TRBJ2-1; no firm D call. The V gene's germline CDR1 is SGHKS and CDR2 YYEKEE (reference sequence). V was cut by 0 bases and J by 1 base, with 8 bases left in between. This CDR3 is built from 15 residues.

This clone has a single count. This chain links TRBV5-1 with TRBJ2-7; 9 nucleotides agree with TRBD1. The CDR3 spans 14 residues. Germline lookup yields CDR1 SGHRS and CDR2 YFSETQ. V lost 0 bases, J lost 4 bases, and 2 bases stayed unmatched. Written as DNA, the CDR3 is TGCGCCAGCAGCTTGGCGGGACAGGGTTACGAGCAGTACTTC. It encodes CASSLAGQGYEQYF.

The CDR3 region has the DNA TGCGCCAGCAGCCAAGGAACAGGGGGGATCGAGCAGTACTTC. This gives the protein CASSQGTGGIEQYF. The chain links TRBV4-1 to TRBJ2-7, with TRBD1 matching 8 bases. Germline values: CDR1 MGHRA, CDR2 YSYEKL. The CDR3 loop spans 14 amino acids. Losses at the gene ends were 1 base for V and 6 bases for J; bases not matched to a gene: 5.

The chain carries TRBV19 and TRBJ2-2; 7 nucleotides agree with TRBD1. Germline CDR1 reads LNHDA; CDR2 reads SQIVND (reference sequence). After removal of 3 bases from V and 4 bases from J, the junction contained 8 bases not matched to a gene. CDR3 length equals 16 residues. CDR3 in DNA: TGTGCCAGTAGTATTGTGAGGGGGCTCGGCACCGGGGAGCTGTTTTTT. This translates into CASSIVRGLGTGELFF. Full variable domain (missing parts from reference TRBV19 and TRBJ2-2): DGGITQSPKYLFRKEGQNVTLSCEQNLNHDAMYWYRQDPGQGLRLIYYSQIVNDFQKGDIAEGYSVSREKKESFPLTVTSAQKNPTAFYLCASSIVRGLGTGELFFGEGSRLTVL.

J is TRBJ2-3 and V is TRBV2; D is possibly TRBD2 (6 bases). Germline assignment: CDR1 SNHLY and CDR2 FYNNEI. The CDR3 is made up of 14 amino acids. Between the trimmed V and J ends, which lost 6 bases and 1 base, there was a span of 11 bases. CDR3 sequence: CASRGLPRTDTQYF. CDR3 bases: TGTGCCAGCAGGGGACTCCCGCGCACAGATACGCAGTATTTT.

V gene TRBV5-6 combines with J gene TRBJ2-1; D is unclear. V was clipped by 4 bases and J by 0 bases, with 5 bases between them. CDR1 and CDR2 (germline): SGHDT, YYEEEE. This CDR3 has 13 amino acids. The chain's CDR3 is CASSPSSYNEQFF. Here the CDR3 DNA reads TGTGCCAGCAGCCCGAGCTCCTACAATGAGCAGTTCTTC. The full variable domain, in which reference TRBV5-6 and TRBJ2-1 provide the parts outside the CDR3, is DAGVTQSPTHLIKTRGQQVTLRCSPKSGHDTVSWYQQALGQGPQFIFQYYEEEERQRGNFPDRFSGHQFPNYSSELNVNALLLGDSALYLCASSPSSYNEQFFGPGTRLTVL.

The gene calls are TRBV23-1 and TRBJ1-2; D possibly corresponds to TRBD1 (5 bases). TRBV23-1 falls under the ORF class, with uncertain function. This CDR3 spans 14 amino acids. Between the trimmed V and J ends, which lost 2 bases and 1 base, there was a span of 8 bases. The CDR3 nucleotides read TGCGCCAGCAGTCAACAGGGTTTTAACTATGGCTACACCTTC. Residues: CASSQQGFNYGYTF.

The chain couples TRBV11-3 to TRBJ1-6; D is possibly TRBD1 (5 bases). V dropped 5 bases and J dropped 7 bases, with 12 bases sitting between them. The germline V gene has CDR1 SGHNT and CDR2 YENEEA. The CDR3 loop spans 14 amino acids. The CDR3 is CASSQGVINSPLHF. In DNA form, the CDR3 reads TGTGCCAGCAGCCAAGGGGTCATCAATTCACCCCTCCACTTT.

The CDR3 DNA is TGTGCCAGCAGCTTAGTTCGAGACCATGAGCAGTTCTTC. Protein product: CASSLVRDHEQFF. The gene calls are TRBV7-9 and TRBJ2-1; the D is unclear. The V end was cut by 1 base, the J end by 8 bases, with 9 bases between. CDR3 length equals 13 residues. Per germline, CDR1 SEHNR and CDR2 FQNEAQ (reference sequence).

The gene calls are TRBV7-9 and TRBJ2-1; 7 bases map to TRBD2. Per the germline V gene, CDR1 is SEHNR and CDR2 is FQNEAQ (reference sequence). V trimming: 1 base; J trimming: 9 bases; junction bases outside the gene matches: 9. This CDR3 is built from 15 residues. The CDR3 region is CASSLVVGGPVEQFF. CDR3 bases: TGTGCCAGCAGCTTAGTTGTGGGAGGGCCGGTTGAGCAGTTCTTC.